The 27 T cell receptor beta chains below all came from one sample that was sequenced in a study of shared clonotypes between healthy human individuals (dated by TCRdb to 2020 to 2021). Library preparation was by the immunoSEQ multiplex PCR assay. Not all clones reach the TCRdb copy of this immuneACCESS table, which keeps in-frame sequences only. Checked studies attribute under half of the gap to unresolved V genes and leave the rest unexplained. The sample yields roughly 300,000 clones; 73% were counted once. Jointly, the top ten make up 10% of the sample. Sample: memory CD4+ T cells sorted from blood. Read against the paper, the sample's cell subset or site label means: CD45RA-negative fraction. These receptors came from a man under 40 in good health.

V gene TRBV18 combines with J gene TRBJ2-1; TRBD2 aligns across 14 bases. The CDR3 is 16 residues long. Germline V gene sequence: CDR1 KGHSH, CDR2 LQKENI. The trim removed 4 bases at V and 2 bases at J, leaving 1 base unmatched. CDR3 DNA: TGTGCCAGCTCACGGACTAGCGGGAGGCCCTACAATGAGCAGTTCTTC. Encoded protein: CASSRTSGRPYNEQFF.

J is TRBJ2-7 and V is TRBV18; the D gene is possibly TRBD1 (5 bases). Germline CDR1 KGHSH, CDR2 LQKENI. The CDR3 length is 14 residues. The V gene lost 2 bases and the J gene lost 5 bases, with 13 bases spanning the gap. The CDR3 DNA reads TGTGCCAGCTCACCATTCTTCAGGGCTGACGAGCAGTACTTC. Amino acid sequence: CASSPFFRADEQYF. Supplemented by reference TRBV18 and TRBJ2-7, the full variable domain reads NAGVMQNPRHLVRRRGQEARLRCSPMKGHSHVYWYRQLPEEGLKFMVYLQKENIIDESGMPKERFSAEFPKEGPSILRIQQVVRGDSAAYFCASSPFFRADEQYFGPGTRLTVT.

CDR3 nucleotides: TGTGCCAGCAGCTTAGCCGGGAATGAAAAACTGTTTTTT. This translates into CASSLAGNEKLFF. This rearrangement joins TRBV11-2 to TRBJ1-4; D is uncertain. The CDR3 has 13 residues. Germline assignment: CDR1 SGHAT and CDR2 FQNNGV. V was trimmed by 1 base and J by 5 bases, leaving 5 bases between them. Complete variable domain (other parts from reference TRBV11-2 and TRBJ1-4): EAGVAQSPRYKIIEKRQSVAFWCNPISGHATLYWYQQILGQGPKLLIQFQNNGVVDDSQLPKDRFSAERLKGVDSTLKIQPAKLEDSAVYLCASSLAGNEKLFFGSGTQLSVL.

The chain has TRBV7-9 and TRBJ2-7; 7 bases line up with TRBD2. The CDR3 sequence is 15 residues long. The junction had 11 bases not matched to a gene; V was cut back by 2 bases and J by 7 bases. The germline V gene has CDR1 SEHNR and CDR2 FQNEAQ (reference sequence). The CDR3 nucleotides read TGTGCCAGCAGCTTACCCGGGACTATCCTACGGGAGCAGTACTTC. Its translation is CASSLPGTILREQYF.

This clone was detected many times. The CDR3 coding sequence is TGTGCCTGGACGACTCCCTGGGATGAAAAACTGTTTTTT. It yields the protein CAWTTPWDEKLFF. The chain has TRBV30 and TRBJ1-4; D not certain. Germline CDR1 GTSNPN, CDR2 SVGIG (reference sequence). The ends were cut back, 4 bases at V and 6 bases at J, with 12 bases in the middle. CDR3 size: 13 residues.

The V gene is TRBV5-1, the J gene TRBJ2-2, with unresolved D. The CDR3 contains 15 residues. Trimming took 0 bases from V and 1 from J, leaving 7 bases between them. The germline V gene encodes CDR1 SGHRS and CDR2 YFSETQ. The CDR3: CASSLGVVNTGELFF. DNA of the CDR3: TGCGCCAGCAGCTTGGGTGTGGTGAACACCGGGGAGCTGTTTTTT.

The V gene is TRBV7-2, the J gene TRBJ2-7; possible D gene TRBD1, 6 bases. From germline, CDR1 is SGHTA and CDR2 FQGNSA. The CDR3 is 13 amino acids. V lost 0 bases and J 4 bases, leaving 7 bases between the germline ends. CDR3 sequence reads: CASSLAGGYEQYF. DNA for the CDR3: TGTGCCAGCAGCTTAGCAGGGGGATACGAGCAGTACTTC.

The CDR3 DNA is TGTGCCATCAGGAAGGACGGAGGAGAAGGCGAGCAGTACTTC. It encodes CAIRKDGGEGEQYF. V is TRBV10-3 and J is TRBJ2-7, with TRBD2 as a possible D gene (5 bases). The CDR3 is 14 residues long. Germline V lookup: CDR1 ENHRY, CDR2 SYGVKD. Trimming shortened V by 6 bases and J by 6 bases, and 18 bases separated the two germline ends.

The chain joins TRBV6-1 to TRBJ2-7, with 16 positions matching TRBD2. Germline V gene sequence: CDR1 MNHNS, CDR2 SASEGT. The J segment lost 9 bases and the V segment lost 4 bases, leaving 9 bases of the junction unmatched. This CDR3 has 16 amino acids. The CDR3 DNA reads TGTGCCAGCAGTGGCGGGACTAGCGGGAGGGCCCGACCGCAGTACTTC. Its translation: CASSGGTSGRARPQYF.

The chain recombines TRBV4-3 with TRBJ2-1; D gene unclear. CDR1 is LGHNA, CDR2 YSLEER, per germline. This CDR3 contains 15 residues. The V and J ends lost 0 bases and 6 bases respectively, with 12 bases between them. DNA of the CDR3: TGCGCCAGCAGCCAAGAAGCTTTACAAAGCAATGAGCAGTTCTTC. Translation: CASSQEALQSNEQFF.

The rearrangement joins TRBV7-3 to TRBJ2-7; TRBD1 might be the D (6 bases). Germline loops: CDR1 SGHTA, CDR2 FQGTGA. This CDR3 contains 14 residues. The V end was cut by 1 base, the J end by 5 bases, with 12 bases between. CDR3 protein: CASSLMGAFDEQYF. For the CDR3, the DNA is TGTGCCAGCAGCTTAATGGGGGCCTTCGACGAGCAGTACTTC.

This clone occurred a few times. This sequence joins TRBV14 and TRBJ2-5; D unclear. V was cut by 5 bases and J by 5 bases, with 9 bases left in between. The CDR3 consists of 12 residues. Germline CDR1 reads SGHDN; CDR2 reads FVKESK. In DNA, the CDR3 is TGTGCCAGCAGCTCGAACATGGAGACCCAGTACTTC. It yields the protein CASSSNMETQYF. Together with reference TRBV14 and TRBJ2-5, the CDR3 gives the full variable domain: EAGVTQFPSHSVIEKGQTVTLRCDPISGHDNLYWYRRVMGKEIKFLLHFVKESKQDESGMPNNRFLAERTGGTYSTLKVQPAELEDSGVYFCASSSNMETQYFGPGTRLLVL.

This clone was seen at least ten times. This chain joins TRBV10-3 and TRBJ2-5, with a possible D match to TRBD1 (5 bases). This CDR3 has 14 amino acids. Trimming removed 3 bases from V and 3 bases from J, with 11 bases in between. Per germline, CDR1 ENHRY and CDR2 SYGVKD. CDR3 coding DNA: TGTGCCATCAGTGAAGGGGCAGATAAAGAGACCCAGTACTTC. This gives the protein CAISEGADKETQYF.

V usage is TRBV29-1 and J usage is TRBJ2-7, with 7 bases matching TRBD1. Germline assignment: CDR1 SQVTM and CDR2 ANQGSEA. The CDR3 is 11 amino acids. V was pared by 6 bases and J by 6 bases, with 5 bases of the junction left unmatched. The CDR3 loop is CSVNTGAEQYF. The CDR3 DNA follows: TGCAGCGTCAATACAGGGGCCGAGCAGTACTTC.

The CDR3 loop is CASSNPAVPYEQYF. The CDR3 nucleotides are TGTGCCAGTAGTAATCCAGCGGTACCCTACGAGCAGTACTTC. This chain connects TRBV19 to TRBJ2-7; D might be TRBD2 (5 bases). V lost 4 bases and J 2 bases, leaving 12 bases between the germline ends. The CDR3 contains 14 residues. Germline V gives CDR1 LNHDA, CDR2 SQIVND (reference sequence). Looking up the rest from reference TRBV19 and TRBJ2-7 gives the full variable domain: DGGITQSPKYLFRKEGQNVTLSCEQNLNHDAMYWYRQDPGQGLRLIYYSQIVNDFQKGDIAEGYSVSREKKESFPLTVTSAQKNPTAFYLCASSNPAVPYEQYFGPGTRLTVT.

The chain uses TRBV5-1 and TRBJ2-7, with 11 nucleotides matching TRBD2. The CDR3 length is 15 residues. CDR1 SGHRS and CDR2 YFSETQ come from the germline V gene. J was trimmed by 6 bases and V by 0 bases; bases with no gene match: 5. The CDR3, as DNA: TGCGCCAGCAGCTTGGGACTAGCGGGACCGGGCGAGCAGTACTTC. Residues: CASSLGLAGPGEQYF.

The J gene is TRBJ2-7, the V gene TRBV4-1, with no clear D. The CDR3 totals 13 residues. Germline V CDR1 and CDR2: MGHRA, YSYEKL. V lost 1 base and J 1 base, leaving 5 bases between the germline ends. CDR3 nucleotides: TGCGCCAGCAGCCAAGGCCTATCCTACGAGCAGTACTTC. It specifies CASSQGLSYEQYF.

The rearrangement uses TRBV7-9 and TRBJ2-7; 7 bases align to TRBD1. CDR1 is SEHNR, CDR2 FQNEAQ, per germline (reference sequence). There are 15 residues in the CDR3. V was pared by 1 base and J by 0 bases, with 3 bases of the junction left unmatched. CDR3 loop: CASSLVGQASYEQYF. As DNA, the CDR3 is TGTGCCAGCAGCTTAGTCGGACAGGCCTCCTACGAGCAGTACTTC.

The rearrangement joins TRBV10-3 to TRBJ2-7, with a weak D call TRBD1 (5 bases). The CDR3 sequence is 14 residues long. Germline V lookup: CDR1 ENHRY, CDR2 SYGVKD. V shed 5 bases and J shed 5 bases, with 16 bases lying between them. The CDR3 reads CAISRQGGSDEQYF. CDR3 coding DNA: TGTGCCATCAGTCGTCAGGGTGGTTCGGACGAGCAGTACTTC.

This clone has just one count. V is TRBV5-5 and J is TRBJ2-7; D is uncertain. Trimming removed 4 bases from V and 5 bases from J, with 16 bases in between. CDR3 length: 14 residues. CDR1 SGHKS and CDR2 YYEKEE come from the germline V gene (reference sequence). The CDR3 is CASSRDGVADEQYF. The DNA for the CDR3 is TGTGCCAGCAGCCGAGACGGTGTGGCTGACGAGCAGTACTTC.

This clone has only one observation. The sample holds other DNA sequences that translate to the same CDR3. CDR3 nucleotides: TGTGCCTGGAGTGTAAGGCCCACGGCCTACGAGCAGTACTTC. Protein: CAWSVRPTAYEQYF. The gene calls are TRBV30 and TRBJ2-7; D remains unclear. Looked up from germline, CDR1 is GTSNPN and CDR2 is SVGIG (reference sequence). This CDR3 is 14 amino acids long. The germline V and J ends were trimmed by 0 bases and 2 bases, with 11 bases remaining between them.

V usage is TRBV19 and J usage is TRBJ2-5; 8 bases agree with TRBD1. The CDR3 is made up of 18 amino acids. From germline, CDR1 is LNHDA and CDR2 SQIVND (reference sequence). V was clipped by 3 bases and J by 1 base; unmatched bases: 13. As DNA, the CDR3 is TGTGCCAGTAGTATCCCCCTCGGACAGGGCGGCGGCCAAGAGACCCAGTACTTC. It codes for CASSIPLGQGGGQETQYF. Using reference TRBV19 and TRBJ2-5 for the parts outside the CDR3, the full variable domain is DGGITQSPKYLFRKEGQNVTLSCEQNLNHDAMYWYRQDPGQGLRLIYYSQIVNDFQKGDIAEGYSVSREKKESFPLTVTSAQKNPTAFYLCASSIPLGQGGGQETQYFGPGTRLLVL.

This clone occurred once. The V call is TRBV9, the J call TRBJ2-3; D remains unclear. V was clipped by 0 bases and J by 4 bases, with 9 bases between them. The V gene's germline CDR1 is SGDLS and CDR2 YYNGEE. This CDR3 region has 14 residues. This CDR3 is CASSVGLYPDTQYF. DNA for the CDR3: TGTGCCAGCAGCGTAGGATTATACCCAGATACGCAGTATTTT.

The rearrangement links TRBV29-1 to TRBJ2-7; unclear D gene. In germline, CDR1 is SQVTM, CDR2 ANQGSEA. The CDR3 runs 12 residues. Trimming took 4 bases from V and 0 from J, leaving 7 bases between them. CDR3 bases: TGCAGCGTTGCCCTGAGCTCCTACGAGCAGTACTTC. Its translation: CSVALSSYEQYF.

The CDR3 is CSVERLEGETQYF. CDR3 sequence (DNA): TGCAGCGTTGAAAGACTAGAGGGAGAGACCCAGTACTTC. This chain links TRBV29-1 with TRBJ2-5, with D perhaps TRBD2 (6 bases). The CDR3 is 13 amino acids. Trimming stripped 2 bases from V and 4 bases from J, with 11 bases between. The V gene's germline CDR1 is SQVTM and CDR2 ANQGSEA.

CDR3 nucleotide sequence: TGTGCCAGCAGCCTCGGACTAGCGGGAGTACTCTACGAGCAGTACTTC. It is translated as CASSLGLAGVLYEQYF. V usage is TRBV5-5 and J usage is TRBJ2-7; 13 bases are a match to TRBD2. The V gene's germline CDR1 is SGHKS and CDR2 YYEKEE (reference sequence). This CDR3 region has 16 residues. V was pared by 4 bases and J by 3 bases, with 7 bases of the junction left unmatched.

V gene TRBV27 combines with J gene TRBJ2-3; D is unresolved. Between the trimmed V and J ends, which lost 8 bases and 2 bases, there was a span of 17 bases. Looked up from germline, CDR1 is MNHEY and CDR2 is SMNVEV (reference sequence). The CDR3 spans 15 residues. The chain's CDR3 is CASAFGAGHTDTQYF. CDR3 in DNA: TGTGCCAGCGCTTTCGGAGCAGGCCACACAGATACGCAGTATTTT.